This TCR beta chain was recorded in a study of cytomegalovirus exposure and HLA in healthy donors. Study-level points and caveats: Later analysis identified a missense DCLRE1C variant that was linked to TCR beta V- and J-gene trimming. Specificity for CMV antigens was confirmed in vitro for three of the CMV-associated chains.

Note on this clone: The target antigen is unknown.

The CDR3 spans 12 residues. V shed 0 bases, J shed 9 bases, and the junction held 2 bases outside the gene matches. The V gene's germline CDR1 is GTSNPN and CDR2 SVGIG (reference sequence). PCR primers comprised 60 Vbeta and 13 Jbeta primers. TCRdb keeps only in-frame clones here, not all; method: immunoSEQ multiplex PCR. The data show around 180,000 clones, with roughly 87% seen just once and over 0.2% held by the top ten. What was sequenced was PBMCs. The chain links TRBV30 to TRBJ2-1, with 7 bases fitting TRBD2. The sequence derives from a girl less than two years old in good health and CMV-seronegative. The CDR3, as DNA: TGTGCCTGGAGTGTACGCGGGGGTGAGCAGTTCTTC. Translation: CAWSVRGGEQFF.